This passage covers 9 T cell receptor beta chains from one sample sequenced in a study of cytomegalovirus exposure and HLA in healthy donors. Vbeta (60) and Jbeta (13) primers were used in the PCR. Here immunoSEQ multiplex PCR was the method, and the copy in TCRdb shows in-frame clones only, minus some. The profile shows about 150,000 clones, about four fifths of them singletons. The material sequenced was PBMCs. The receptors derive from a young man in good health.

The chain uses TRBV19 and TRBJ1-1; the match to TRBD1 covers 9 bases. Per the germline V gene, CDR1 is LNHDA and CDR2 is SQIVND (reference sequence). The ends lost 5 bases at V and 4 bases at J; junction bases unmatched: 8. This CDR3 comprises 15 residues. The CDR3 region is CASSWGEDRGTEAFF. CDR3 coding DNA: TGTGCCAGTAGTTGGGGGGAGGACAGGGGCACTGAAGCTTTCTTT.

CDR3 amino acids: CASSLSTGRTETQYF. The CDR3 region has the DNA TGTGCCAGCAGCCTTTCGACAGGGAGGACCGAGACCCAGTACTTC. The V and J genes are TRBV14 and TRBJ2-5, with a tentative D call TRBD1 (7 bases). Germline lookup yields CDR1 SGHDN and CDR2 FVKESK. Between the trimmed V and J ends, which lost 4 bases and 5 bases, there was a span of 17 bases. The CDR3 has 15 residues.

This chain connects TRBV7-6 to TRBJ2-1; a weak D match, TRBD2 (6 bases). This CDR3 comprises 15 residues. Germline CDR1 SGHVS, CDR2 FNYEAQ. The V and J ends lost 4 bases and 9 bases respectively, with 19 bases between them. CDR3 nucleotide sequence: TGTGCCAGCAGCTCCGGGACTCCTGGAGGTATTGAGCAGTTCTTC. As protein: CASSSGTPGGIEQFF.

This clone was detected a few times. The chain links TRBV19 to TRBJ1-2; TRBD1 matches 7 bases. The CDR3 loop spans 13 amino acids. With 7 bases clipped from V and 7 bases from J, the junction kept 9 bases outside the gene matches. Germline CDR1 reads LNHDA; CDR2 reads SQIVND (reference sequence). In DNA, the CDR3 is TGTGCCAGTACCCTAACAGGGGAGATTGGCTACACCTTC. Protein sequence: CASTLTGEIGYTF.

V is TRBV19 and J is TRBJ2-2; no definite D call. Germline V gives CDR1 LNHDA, CDR2 SQIVND (reference sequence). The V end was cut by 3 bases, the J end by 1 base, with 6 bases between. The CDR3 totals 14 residues. In DNA form, the CDR3 reads TGTGCCAGTAGTATTGGGCGGAACACCGGGGAGCTGTTTTTT. Translated: CASSIGRNTGELFF.

CDR3 sequence: CASSSADRGYGYTF. In nucleotides, the CDR3 is TGTGCCAGCAGCTCGGCGGACAGGGGTTATGGCTACACCTTC. The J gene is TRBJ1-2, the V gene TRBV7-9; 9 positions agree with TRBD1. The V gene end was trimmed by 4 bases and the J gene end by 5 bases; junction bases not matched to a gene: 5. The CDR3 consists of 14 residues. Germline CDR1 SEHNR, CDR2 FQNEAQ (reference sequence).

The V gene is TRBV15, the J gene TRBJ2-3; D gene ambiguous. Germline assignment: CDR1 LNHNV and CDR2 YYDKDF (reference sequence). The V end lost 0 bases, the J end lost 6 bases, and 13 bases lay between the germline ends. The CDR3 spans 15 residues. The CDR3 DNA reads TGTGCCACCAGCAGAGATTGGAGCAGCCCGGATACGCAGTATTTT. This encodes CATSRDWSSPDTQYF.

A note on this clone: This CDR3 is also generated by other DNA sequences in the sample. This chain uses TRBV5-4 with TRBJ2-7; no firm D call. CDR1 and CDR2 (germline): SGHNT, YYREEE (reference sequence). CDR3 size: 13 residues. The germline V and J ends were trimmed by 0 bases and 3 bases, with 7 bases remaining between them. This CDR3 is CASSLDLFYEQYF. DNA of the CDR3: TGTGCCAGCAGCTTGGATCTCTTCTACGAGCAGTACTTC.

This sequence joins TRBV10-1 and TRBJ2-7; D is ambiguous. V was pared by 8 bases and J by 3 bases, with 14 bases between. Germline-derived CDR1 and CDR2 are WNHNN and SYGVQD (reference sequence). The CDR3 consists of 13 residues. The CDR3: CASPLCDNYEQYF. CDR3 sequence (DNA): TGCGCCAGCCCCCTTTGCGACAACTACGAGCAGTACTTC.